This T cell receptor beta chain was identified in a study of blood T cell repertoires in COVID-19. Overall study: COVID-19 samples, acute and convalescent, were from the United States, Italy and Spain.

The assay was immunoSEQ multiplex PCR, and TCRdb's table has in-frame clones only and misses some. The sample contains more than 85,000 clones, under 90% of which appear only once. Sequencing was done on a sample of peripheral blood. This receptor was obtained from a woman between 50 and 59 years old with acute or convalescent COVID-19.

This chain's CDR3 is CASSFSEYGYTF. The DNA for the CDR3 is TGTGCCAGCAGTTTCTCGGAGTATGGCTACACCTTC. V gene TRBV28 combines with J gene TRBJ1-2, with D unclear. The V gene's germline CDR1 is MDHEN and CDR2 SYDVKM. This CDR3 is built from 12 residues. V lost 3 bases and J 5 bases, leaving 7 bases between the germline ends.